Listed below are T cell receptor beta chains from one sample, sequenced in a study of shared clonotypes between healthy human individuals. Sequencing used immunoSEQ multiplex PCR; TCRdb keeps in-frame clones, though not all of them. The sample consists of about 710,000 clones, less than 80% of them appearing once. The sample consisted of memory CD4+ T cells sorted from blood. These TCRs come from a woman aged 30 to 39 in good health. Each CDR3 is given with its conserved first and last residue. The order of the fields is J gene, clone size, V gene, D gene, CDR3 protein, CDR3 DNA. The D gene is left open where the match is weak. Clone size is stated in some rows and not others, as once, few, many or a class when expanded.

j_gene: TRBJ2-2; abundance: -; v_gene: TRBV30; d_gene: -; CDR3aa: CAWSVLLNTGELFF; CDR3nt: TGTGCCTGGAGTGTACTGCTGAACACCGGGGAGCTGTTTTTT
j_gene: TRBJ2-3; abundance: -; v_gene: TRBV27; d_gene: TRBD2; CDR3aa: CASSLYLAGTTDTQYF; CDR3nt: TGTGCCAGCAGTTTATACCTAGCGGGGACCACAGATACGCAGTATTTT
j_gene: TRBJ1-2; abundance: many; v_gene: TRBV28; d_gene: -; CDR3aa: CASSLADPFYGYTF; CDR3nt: TGTGCCAGCAGTTTGGCAGATCCTTTCTATGGCTACACCTTC
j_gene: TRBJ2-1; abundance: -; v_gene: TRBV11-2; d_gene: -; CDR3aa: CASSLVGGNEQFF; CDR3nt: TGTGCCAGCAGCTTAGTGGGTGGGAATGAGCAGTTCTTC
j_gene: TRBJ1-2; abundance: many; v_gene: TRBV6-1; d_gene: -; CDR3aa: CASSEDPGRSYGYTF; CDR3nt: TGTGCCAGCAGTGAAGATCCGGGACGGAGCTATGGCTACACCTTC
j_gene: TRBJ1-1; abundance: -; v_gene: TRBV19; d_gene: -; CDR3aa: CASSIKSGNTEAFF; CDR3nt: TGTGCCAGTAGTATAAAATCGGGCAACACTGAAGCTTTCTTT
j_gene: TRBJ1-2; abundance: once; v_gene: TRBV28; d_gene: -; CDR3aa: CASSQGSSYGYTF; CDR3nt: TGTGCCAGCAGCCAAGGGAGCAGCTATGGCTACACCTTC
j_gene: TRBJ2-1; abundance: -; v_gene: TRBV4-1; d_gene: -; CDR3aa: CASSQGAGRYNEQFF; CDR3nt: TGCGCCAGCAGCCAAGGCGCAGGGAGGTACAATGAGCAGTTCTTC
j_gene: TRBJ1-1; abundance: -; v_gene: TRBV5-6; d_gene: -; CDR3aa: CASSLQGNTEAFF; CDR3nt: TGTGCCAGCAGCCTACAGGGGAACACTGAAGCTTTCTTT
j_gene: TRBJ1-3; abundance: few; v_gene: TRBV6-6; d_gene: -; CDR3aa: CASSYGDTIYF; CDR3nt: TGTGCCAGCAGCTACGGCGACACCATATATTTT
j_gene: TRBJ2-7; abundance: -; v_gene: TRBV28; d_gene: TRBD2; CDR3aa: CASSIVFGTSGSWGYEQYF; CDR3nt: TGTGCCAGCAGTATAGTATTTGGGACTAGCGGGAGTTGGGGATACGAGCAGTACTTC
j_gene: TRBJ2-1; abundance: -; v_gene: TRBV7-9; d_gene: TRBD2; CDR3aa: CASTITSGTSVGNEQFF; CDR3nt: TGTGCCAGCACCATAACAAGTGGGACTAGTGTTGGCAATGAGCAGTTCTTC
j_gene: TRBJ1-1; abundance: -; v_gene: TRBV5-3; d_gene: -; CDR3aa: CARSLGLINTEAFF; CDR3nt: TGTGCCAGAAGCTTAGGACTGATAAACACTGAAGCTTTCTTT
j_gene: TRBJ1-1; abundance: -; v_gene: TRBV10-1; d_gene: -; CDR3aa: CASSTTCEAFF; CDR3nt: TGCGCCAGCAGCACCACATGTGAAGCTTTCTTT
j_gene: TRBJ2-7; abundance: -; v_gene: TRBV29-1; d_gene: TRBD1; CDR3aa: CSVEDQVRQGAPYEQYF; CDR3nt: TGCAGCGTTGAAGATCAAGTGCGGCAGGGGGCCCCCTACGAGCAGTACTTC
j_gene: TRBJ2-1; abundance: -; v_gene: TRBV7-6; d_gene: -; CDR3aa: CASREFGGFPGEQFF; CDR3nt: TGTGCCAGCAGGGAGTTCGGCGGGTTTCCGGGCGAGCAGTTCTTC
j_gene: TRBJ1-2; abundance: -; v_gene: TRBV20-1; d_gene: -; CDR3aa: CSAPYYGYTF; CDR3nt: TGCAGTGCCCCCTACTATGGCTACACCTTC
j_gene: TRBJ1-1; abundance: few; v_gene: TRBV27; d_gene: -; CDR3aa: CASSLQGRAEAFF; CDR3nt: TGTGCCAGCAGCCTACAGGGTCGCGCTGAAGCTTTCTTT
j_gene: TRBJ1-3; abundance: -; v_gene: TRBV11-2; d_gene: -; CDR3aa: CASSFGPTSGNTIYF; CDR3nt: TGTGCCAGCAGCTTCGGACCTACCTCTGGAAACACCATATATTTT
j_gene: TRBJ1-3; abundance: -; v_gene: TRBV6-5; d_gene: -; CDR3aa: CASSLVGSGNTIYF; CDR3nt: TGTGCCAGCAGCCTCGTGGGATCTGGAAACACCATATATTTT
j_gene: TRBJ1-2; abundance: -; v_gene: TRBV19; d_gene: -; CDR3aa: CASSFRATGYGYTF; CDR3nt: TGTGCCAGTAGTTTCAGGGCCACAGGCTATGGCTACACCTTC
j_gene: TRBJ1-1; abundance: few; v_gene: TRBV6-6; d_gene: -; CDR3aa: CASSYLPYTEAFF; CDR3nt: TGTGCCAGCAGTTACTTGCCCTACACTGAAGCTTTCTTT
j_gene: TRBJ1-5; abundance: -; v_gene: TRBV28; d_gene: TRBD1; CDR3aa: CASSLSTGGSQPQHF; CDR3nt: TGTGCCAGCAGTTTATCGACAGGGGGAAGTCAGCCCCAGCATTTT
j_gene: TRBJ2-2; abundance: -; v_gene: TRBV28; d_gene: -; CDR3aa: CASTQGGVEAGELFF; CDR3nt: TGTGCCAGCACCCAAGGCGGGGTGGAGGCCGGGGAGCTGTTTTTT
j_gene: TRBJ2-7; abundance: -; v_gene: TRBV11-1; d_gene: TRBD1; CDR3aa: CASSLVAGTGANEQYF; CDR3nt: TGTGCCAGCAGCTTAGTGGCCGGGACAGGGGCCAACGAGCAGTACTTC
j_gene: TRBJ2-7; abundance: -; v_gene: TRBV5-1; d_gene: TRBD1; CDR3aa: CASSYGAQGGYEQYF; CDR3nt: TGCGCCAGCAGCTACGGGGCACAGGGGGGCTACGAGCAGTACTTC
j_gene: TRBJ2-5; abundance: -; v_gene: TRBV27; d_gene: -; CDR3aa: CASSLDTTTRETQYF; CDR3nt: TGTGCCAGCAGTTTAGACACCACCACCCGTGAGACCCAGTACTTC
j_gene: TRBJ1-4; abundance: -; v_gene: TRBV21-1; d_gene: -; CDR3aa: CASRGTVFPEENEKLFF; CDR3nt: TGTGCCAGCAGAGGGACAGTGTTTCCCGAGGAAAATGAAAAACTGTTTTTT
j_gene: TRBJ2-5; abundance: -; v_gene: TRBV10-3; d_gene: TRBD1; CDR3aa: CAISRDSNQETQYF; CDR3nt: TGTGCCATAAGTCGGGACAGTAACCAAGAGACCCAGTACTTC
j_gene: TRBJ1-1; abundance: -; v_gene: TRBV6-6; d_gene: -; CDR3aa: CASSQGSLANTEAFF; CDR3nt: TGTGCCAGCAGCCAGGGGTCTCTCGCCAACACTGAAGCTTTCTTT
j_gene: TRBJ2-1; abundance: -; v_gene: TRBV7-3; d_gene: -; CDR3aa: CASSAGQVAYNEQFF; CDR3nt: TGTGCCAGCAGCGCCGGGCAGGTGGCCTACAATGAGCAGTTCTTC
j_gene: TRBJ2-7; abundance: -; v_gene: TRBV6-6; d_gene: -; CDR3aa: CASSYPDRGRYEQYF; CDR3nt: TGTGCCAGCAGTTACCCCGACCGGGGTCGATACGAGCAGTACTTC
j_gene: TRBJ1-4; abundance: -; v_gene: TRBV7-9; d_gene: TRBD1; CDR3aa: CASSLGTGVGKLFF; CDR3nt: TGTGCCAGCAGCTTAGGGACAGGGGTTGGAAAACTGTTTTTT
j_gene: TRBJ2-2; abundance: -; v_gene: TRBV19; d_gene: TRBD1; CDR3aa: CASTTGGTNTGELFF; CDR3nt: TGTGCCAGTACTACAGGGGGCACTAACACCGGGGAGCTGTTTTTT
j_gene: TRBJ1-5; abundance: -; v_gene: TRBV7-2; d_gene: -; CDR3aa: CASSLLGDGNQPQHF; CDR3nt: TGTGCCAGCAGCTTGTTGGGGGATGGCAATCAGCCCCAGCATTTT
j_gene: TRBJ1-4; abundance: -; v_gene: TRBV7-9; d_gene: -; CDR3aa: CASSPEGLRGEKLFF; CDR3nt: TGTGCCAGCAGCCCCGAAGGCCTCAGAGGTGAAAAACTGTTTTTT
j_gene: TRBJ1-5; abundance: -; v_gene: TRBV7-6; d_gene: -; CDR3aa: CASSIQGDQPQHF; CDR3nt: TGTGCCAGCAGCATACAGGGAGATCAGCCCCAGCATTTT
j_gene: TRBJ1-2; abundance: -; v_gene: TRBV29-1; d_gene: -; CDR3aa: CSVAGLSGYTF; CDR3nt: TGCAGCGTTGCGGGGTTGTCGGGCTACACCTTC
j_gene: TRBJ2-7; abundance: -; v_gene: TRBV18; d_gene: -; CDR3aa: CASSPVGQPYEQYF; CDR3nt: TGTGCCAGCTCACCCGTAGGACAGCCCTACGAGCAGTACTTC
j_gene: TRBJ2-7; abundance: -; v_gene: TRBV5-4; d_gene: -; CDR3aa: CASSLAATGLREQYF; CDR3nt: TGTGCCAGCAGCTTGGCCGCTACAGGCCTACGCGAGCAGTACTTC
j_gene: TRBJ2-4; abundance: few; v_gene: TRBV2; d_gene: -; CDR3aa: CASSEASGFGAKNIQYF; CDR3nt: TGTGCCAGCAGTGAAGCTTCAGGGTTTGGGGCCAAAAACATTCAGTACTTC
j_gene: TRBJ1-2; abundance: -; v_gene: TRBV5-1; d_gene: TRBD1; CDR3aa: CASSFNGQADAGGYTF; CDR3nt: TGCGCCAGCAGCTTCAATGGACAGGCTGACGCAGGTGGCTACACCTTC